The source of this T cell receptor (beta chain) is a study of blood T cells in healthy people across ages. The overall study: About one barcoded beta molecule per two T cells was captured by template switching.

This clonotype was seen more than once but under ten times. Antigen unknown. Since a much larger clone is just one base distant, this may be a read error. The CDR3 consists of 13 residues. Germline lookup yields CDR1 WSHSY and CDR2 SAAADI. V lost 6 bases and J lost 4, with 13 bases in between. Study-wide points: Versus aged donors, long-lived donors had higher diversity and more naive CD4+ cells.

For the second PCR, which ran for roughly 6 to 12 cycles, a sample-barcoded 5' primer and a J-beta primer mix were used. Using its own MiXCR run on the 5' RACE reads, TCRdb lists one record per CDR3 protein. In the table there are around 1.7 million distinct CDR3 sequences, approximately 30% of which are singletons. This TCR derives from a woman in her thirties in good health. The sequenced sample was blood. The V gene is TRBV10-2, the J gene TRBJ2-7; TRBD2 is a possible D gene (7 bases). In DNA form, the CDR3 reads TGCGCCAGCAGCCGGGGGGCTGCGTACGAGCAGTACTTC. Translating it yields CASSRGAAYEQYF.